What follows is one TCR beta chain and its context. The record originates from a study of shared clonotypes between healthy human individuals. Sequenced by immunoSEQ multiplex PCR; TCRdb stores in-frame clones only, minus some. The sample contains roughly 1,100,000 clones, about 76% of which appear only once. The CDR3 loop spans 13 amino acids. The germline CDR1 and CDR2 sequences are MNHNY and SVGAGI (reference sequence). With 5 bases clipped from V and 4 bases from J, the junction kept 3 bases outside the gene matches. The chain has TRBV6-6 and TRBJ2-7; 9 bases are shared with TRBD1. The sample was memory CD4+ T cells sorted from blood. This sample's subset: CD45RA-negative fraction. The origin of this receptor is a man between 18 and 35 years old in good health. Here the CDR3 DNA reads TGTGCCAGCAGTAGACAGGGGGAGTACGAGCAGTACTTC. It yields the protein CASSRQGEYEQYF.